This is a list of T cell receptor beta chains from one sample in a study of graft-versus-host responses after intestinal transplantation. Profiling relied on immunoSEQ multiplex PCR, and the TCRdb table lists in-frame clones only, not all of them. The repertoire holds 11,000 to 15,000 clones, with approximately 40% as singletons. The source material was alloreactive CD8+ T cells from a mixed lymphocyte reaction culture, sampled before intestinal transplant. The origin of the receptors is a human patient who received an intestinal transplant. Each CDR3 is given with its conserved first and last residue. Each record gives: D gene, J gene, clone size, CDR3 length, V gene, CDR3 DNA, CDR3 protein. A D gene is named only where the DNA matches it firmly. Rows give clone size only sometimes, using once, few, many, or a class for an expanded clone.

D: .; J: TRBJ1-2; size: few; length: 12; V: TRBV6-5; DNA: TGTGCCAGCAGAACAGGGACGGCTGGCTACACCTTC; CDR3: CASRTGTAGYTF
D: .; J: TRBJ2-1; size: .; length: 15; V: TRBV19; DNA: TGTGCCACTTCACTGGTAGTTACCTCCTACAATGAGCAGTTCTTC; CDR3: CATSLVVTSYNEQFF
D: .; J: TRBJ2-1; size: .; length: 13; V: TRBV18; DNA: TGTGCCAGCTCACCAGGGGGAAACATTGAGCAGTTCTTC; CDR3: CASSPGGNIEQFF
D: .; J: TRBJ2-1; size: .; length: 13; V: TRBV7-9; DNA: TGTGCCAGCAGCTTATACCTTCACAATGAGCAGTTCTTC; CDR3: CASSLYLHNEQFF
D: .; J: TRBJ2-2; size: .; length: 15; V: TRBV6-1; DNA: TGTGCCAGCAAGCCCGGGCTGGGGGTAGTCGGGGAGCTGTTTTTT; CDR3: CASKPGLGVVGELFF
D: TRBD1; J: TRBJ2-7; size: .; length: 14; V: TRBV14; DNA: TGTGCCAGCAGCCAAGTACAGGGGCCCGGCGAGCAGTACTTC; CDR3: CASSQVQGPGEQYF
D: .; J: TRBJ2-2; size: .; length: 15; V: TRBV19; DNA: TGTGCCAGTAGTATTACGGGGGGCCCCACCGGGGAGCTGTTTTTT; CDR3: CASSITGGPTGELFF
D: TRBD2; J: TRBJ2-3; size: few; length: 11; V: TRBV2; DNA: TGTGCCAGCAAAGCGGGGCCTACGCAGTATTTT; CDR3: CASKAGPTQYF
D: TRBD1; J: TRBJ1-2; size: .; length: 16; V: TRBV7-6; DNA: TGTGCCAGCAGCCCCTCAGGGGGCAGCTATAACTATGGCTACACCTTC; CDR3: CASSPSGGSYNYGYTF
D: .; J: TRBJ1-3; size: .; length: 12; V: TRBV2; DNA: TGTGCCAGCGCTGCCCGGGCGCACACCATATATTTT; CDR3: CASAARAHTIYF
D: TRBD1; J: TRBJ2-7; size: few; length: 17; V: TRBV7-2; DNA: TGTGCCAGCAGCTTAGGGACGACCGGGACAGGGGGATACGAGCAGTACTTC; CDR3: CASSLGTTGTGGYEQYF
D: TRBD2; J: TRBJ2-1; size: .; length: 15; V: TRBV7-9; DNA: TGTGCCAGCAGCTTCTATAGCGGGGGGGCGAATGAGCAGTTCTTC; CDR3: CASSFYSGGANEQFF
D: TRBD1; J: TRBJ1-2; size: few; length: 13; V: TRBV6-5; DNA: TGTGCCAGCCCCGACTGGACAGGGATAGGCTACACCTTC; CDR3: CASPDWTGIGYTF
D: .; J: TRBJ1-2; size: .; length: 14; V: TRBV2; DNA: TGTGCCAGCAGTTTGAGCACCGCGGCGAGGGGCTACACCTTC; CDR3: CASSLSTAARGYTF
D: .; J: TRBJ2-3; size: .; length: 15; V: TRBV27; DNA: TGTGCCAGCAGTTTATTAGCCGGGGGCACAGATACGCAGTATTTT; CDR3: CASSLLAGGTDTQYF
D: .; J: TRBJ2-2; size: .; length: 13; V: TRBV6-5; DNA: TGTGCCAGCCATACTGGGAGCACCGGGGAGCTGTTTTTT; CDR3: CASHTGSTGELFF
D: TRBD1; J: TRBJ2-1; size: few; length: 13; V: TRBV30; DNA: TGTGCCTGGAGTTCCGGGACAGGGGATGAGCAGTTCTTC; CDR3: CAWSSGTGDEQFF
D: .; J: TRBJ2-3; size: .; length: 14; V: TRBV12-5; DNA: TGTGCTAGTGGTTTGGGGATCTCGGCAGATACGCAGTATTTT; CDR3: CASGLGISADTQYF
D: .; J: TRBJ1-1; size: .; length: 11; V: TRBV5-5; DNA: TGTGCCAGCACCCCAAGCACTGAAGCTTTCTTT; CDR3: CASTPSTEAFF
D: .; J: TRBJ1-2; size: medium-sized; length: 15; V: TRBV16; DNA: TGTGCCAGCAGCCAGGAAGTCTTAGGGTCCCATGGCTACACCTTC; CDR3: CASSQEVLGSHGYTF
D: .; J: TRBJ2-7; size: .; length: 14; V: TRBV2; DNA: TGTGCCAGCACGGGGGACGGCCTCGGCTACGAGCAGTACTTC; CDR3: CASTGDGLGYEQYF
D: TRBD2; J: TRBJ2-7; size: .; length: 16; V: TRBV12-5; DNA: TGTGCTAGTGGTTTGGCGCCGGGACTAGCGGCTTACGAGCAGTACTTC; CDR3: CASGLAPGLAAYEQYF
D: .; J: TRBJ2-1; size: .; length: 15; V: TRBV7-2; DNA: TGTGCCAGCAGCGGAGACTCCATCGAAAACAATGAGCAGTTCTTC; CDR3: CASSGDSIENNEQFF
D: .; J: TRBJ1-1; size: few; length: 12; V: TRBV27; DNA: TGTGCCAGCGGTTTGTTGAACACTGAAGCTTTCTTT; CDR3: CASGLLNTEAFF
D: TRBD1; J: TRBJ2-7; size: medium-sized; length: 17; V: TRBV11-2; DNA: TGTGCCAGCAGCTTAGGGACGACCGGGACAGGGGGATACGAGCAGTACTTC; CDR3: CASSLGTTGTGGYEQYF
D: .; J: TRBJ1-1; size: few; length: 15; V: TRBV4-1; DNA: TGCGCCAGCAGCCAAGACTCGTTGGCCTTGACTGAAGCTTTCTTT; CDR3: CASSQDSLALTEAFF
D: .; J: TRBJ2-1; size: few; length: 15; V: TRBV4-1; DNA: TGCGCCAGCAGCCTAGGGAGCGGGTCCTACAATGAGCAGTTCTTC; CDR3: CASSLGSGSYNEQFF
D: TRBD2; J: TRBJ2-5; size: few; length: 16; V: TRBV7-9; DNA: TGTGCCAGCAGCCCCTCTGAGGCGGGGGGTCGGGAGACCCAGTACTTC; CDR3: CASSPSEAGGRETQYF
D: TRBD1; J: TRBJ2-7; size: few; length: 13; V: TRBV10-3; DNA: TGTGCCATCAGGACAGGGGGAATCCACGAGCAGTACTTC; CDR3: CAIRTGGIHEQYF
D: TRBD2; J: TRBJ2-3; size: .; length: 19; V: TRBV4-2; DNA: TGTGCCAGCAGCCAAGGCCCCACTACGCGGGGGGGCGGAACAGATACGCAGTATTTT; CDR3: CASSQGPTTRGGGTDTQYF
D: TRBD2; J: TRBJ2-1; size: few; length: 18; V: TRBV4-1; DNA: TGCGCCAGCAGCAAAGAACCCGCCGGGACTAGCGGATACAATGAGCAGTTCTTC; CDR3: CASSKEPAGTSGYNEQFF
D: .; J: TRBJ1-2; size: few; length: 12; V: TRBV4-1; DNA: TGCGCCAGCAGCCAAGATCTGGATAGATACACCTTC; CDR3: CASSQDLDRYTF
D: TRBD1; J: TRBJ1-2; size: .; length: 13; V: TRBV6-1; DNA: TGTGCCAGCAGTACGGGACAGTACTATGGCTACACCTTC; CDR3: CASSTGQYYGYTF
D: .; J: TRBJ1-6; size: medium-sized; length: 15; V: TRBV11-2; DNA: TGTGCCAGCAGCTTAGAGGCAGTATCTAATTCACCCCTCCACTTT; CDR3: CASSLEAVSNSPLHF
D: .; J: TRBJ1-2; size: .; length: 14; V: TRBV4-1; DNA: TGCGCCAGCAGCCAAGAGGAGTCTAACTATGGCTACACCTTC; CDR3: CASSQEESNYGYTF
D: .; J: TRBJ1-5; size: .; length: 16; V: TRBV10-3; DNA: TGTGCCATCAGTGAGGGATCTAAGGGGCCCGGGCAGCCCCAGCATTTT; CDR3: CAISEGSKGPGQPQHF
D: .; J: TRBJ1-1; size: few; length: 14; V: TRBV27; DNA: TGTGCCAGCAGTTTATTGGGTCTTGGACGGGAAGCTTTCTTT; CDR3: CASSLLGLGREAFF
D: .; J: TRBJ2-3; size: few; length: 15; V: TRBV30; DNA: TGTGCCTGGAGCCCGGGAGCGGTCAGCACAGATACGCAGTATTTT; CDR3: CAWSPGAVSTDTQYF
D: .; J: TRBJ1-2; size: .; length: 15; V: TRBV2; DNA: TGTGCCAGCAGTGAAGCTCCCGGAGGGGCGAGGGGCTACACCTTC; CDR3: CASSEAPGGARGYTF
D: TRBD1; J: TRBJ2-3; size: .; length: 16; V: TRBV27; DNA: TGTGCCAGCAGTTTATCGGCGGGACAGGGTCTGAATACGCAGTATTTT; CDR3: CASSLSAGQGLNTQYF
D: .; J: TRBJ1-2; size: .; length: 16; V: TRBV7-9; DNA: TGTGCCAGCAGCCCCCCCACCCCGAGGGGGGCCCATGGCTACACCTTC; CDR3: CASSPPTPRGAHGYTF
D: TRBD2; J: TRBJ2-3; size: few; length: 16; V: TRBV11-3; DNA: TGTGCCAGCAGCTCCCGGACTAGCGGGGGAATAGATACGCAGTATTTT; CDR3: CASSSRTSGGIDTQYF